This note documents a single T cell receptor (beta chain) sequence. What it binds is unknown. This record comes from a study of beta chain features in type 1 diabetes. Trimming stripped 4 bases from V and 8 bases from J, with 15 bases between. Germline lookup yields CDR1 SGDLS and CDR2 YYNGEE. This CDR3 has 14 residues. Every bit of the isolated RNA underwent reverse transcription, so sequencing read expressed TCRB transcripts. Generated by immunoSEQ multiplex PCR, the TCRdb table keeps only in-frame clones and is missing some. The profile shows over 350,000 clones, about 14% of them singletons. There was one heparinised blood draw per donor, averaging roughly 0.12 L. Broader study findings: For cells with high TCR expression, cDNA sequencing could yield over-representation. Comparison showed that naive, central memory and Treg TCRB repertoires appeared more similar among patients than among healthy donors.

The chain combines TRBV9 with TRBJ1-4; TRBD1 might be the D (6 bases). The receptor was derived from a young woman in good health. Sequences were obtained from naive CD4+ T cells from blood. CDR3 protein: CASSTGTGYEKLFF. The CDR3 DNA follows: TGTGCCAGCAGCACAGGAACAGGGTACGAAAAACTGTTTTTT.